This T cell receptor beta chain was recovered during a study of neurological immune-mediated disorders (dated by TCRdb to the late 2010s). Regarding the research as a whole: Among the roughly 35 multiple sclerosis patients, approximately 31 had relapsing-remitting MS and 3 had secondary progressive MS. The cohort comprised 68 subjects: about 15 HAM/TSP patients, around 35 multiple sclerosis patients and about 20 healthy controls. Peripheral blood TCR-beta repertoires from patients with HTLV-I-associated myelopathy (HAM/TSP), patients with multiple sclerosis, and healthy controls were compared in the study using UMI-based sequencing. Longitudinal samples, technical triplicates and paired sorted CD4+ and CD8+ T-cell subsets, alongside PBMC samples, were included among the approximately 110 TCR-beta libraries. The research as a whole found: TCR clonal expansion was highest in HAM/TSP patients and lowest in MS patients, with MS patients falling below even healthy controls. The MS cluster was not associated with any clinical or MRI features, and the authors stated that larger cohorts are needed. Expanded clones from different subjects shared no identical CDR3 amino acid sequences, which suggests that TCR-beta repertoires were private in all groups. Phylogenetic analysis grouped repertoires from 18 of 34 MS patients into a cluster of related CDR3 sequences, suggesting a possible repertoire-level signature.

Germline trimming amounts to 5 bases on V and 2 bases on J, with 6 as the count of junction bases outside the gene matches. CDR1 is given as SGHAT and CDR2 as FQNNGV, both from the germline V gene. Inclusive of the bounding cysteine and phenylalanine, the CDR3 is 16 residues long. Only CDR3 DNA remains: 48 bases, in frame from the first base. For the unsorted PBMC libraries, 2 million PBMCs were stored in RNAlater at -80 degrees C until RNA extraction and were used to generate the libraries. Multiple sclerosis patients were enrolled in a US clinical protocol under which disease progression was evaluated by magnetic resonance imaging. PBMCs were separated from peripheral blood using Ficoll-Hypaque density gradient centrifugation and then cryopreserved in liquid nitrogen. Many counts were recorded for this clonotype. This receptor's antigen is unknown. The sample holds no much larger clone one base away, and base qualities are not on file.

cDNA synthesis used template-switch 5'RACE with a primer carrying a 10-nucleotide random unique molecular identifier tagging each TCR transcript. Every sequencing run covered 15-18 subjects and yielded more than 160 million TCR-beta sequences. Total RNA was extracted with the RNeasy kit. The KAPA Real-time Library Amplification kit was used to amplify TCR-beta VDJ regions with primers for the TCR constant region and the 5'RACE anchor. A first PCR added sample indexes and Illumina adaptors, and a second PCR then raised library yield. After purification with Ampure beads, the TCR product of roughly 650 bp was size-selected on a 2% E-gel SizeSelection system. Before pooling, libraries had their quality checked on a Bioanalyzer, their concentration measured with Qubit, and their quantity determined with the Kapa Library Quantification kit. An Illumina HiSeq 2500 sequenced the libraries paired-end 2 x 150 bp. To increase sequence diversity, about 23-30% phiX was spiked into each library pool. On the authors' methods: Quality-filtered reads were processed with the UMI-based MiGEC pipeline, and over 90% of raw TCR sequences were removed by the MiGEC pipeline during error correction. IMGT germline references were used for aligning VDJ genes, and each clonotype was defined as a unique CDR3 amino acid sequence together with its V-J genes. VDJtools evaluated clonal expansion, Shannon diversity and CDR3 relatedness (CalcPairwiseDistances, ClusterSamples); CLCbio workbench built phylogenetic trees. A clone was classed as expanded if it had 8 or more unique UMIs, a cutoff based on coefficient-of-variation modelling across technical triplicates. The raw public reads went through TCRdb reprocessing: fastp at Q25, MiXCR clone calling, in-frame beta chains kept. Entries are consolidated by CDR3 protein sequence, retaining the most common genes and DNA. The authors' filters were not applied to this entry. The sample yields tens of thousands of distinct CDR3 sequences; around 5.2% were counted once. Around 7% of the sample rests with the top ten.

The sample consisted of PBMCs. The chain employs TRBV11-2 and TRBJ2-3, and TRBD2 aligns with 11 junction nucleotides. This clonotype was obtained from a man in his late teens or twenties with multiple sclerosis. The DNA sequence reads TGTGCCAGCAGCACTATTAGCGGGGGGGCCACAGATACGCAGTATTTT. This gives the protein CASSTISGGATDTQYF.